A single sample is the source of the 29 T cell receptor beta chains below, sequenced in a study of T cells in localized non-small cell lung cancer (dated by TCRdb to about 2020). Receptors were amplified or captured by the immunoSEQ multiplex PCR assay. The clones in this table, taken by TCRdb from immuneACCESS, are in-frame only. Not every clone is retained; where verified, under half of the shortfall comes from an unresolved V gene, and the cause of the rest is unknown. For this sample the table gives about 59,000 clones, of which about 90% were detected only once. The top ten clonotypes cover 20% to 25% of the sample. Source: peripheral blood, taken before any cancer treatment. The receptors derive from a man aged 40-75 years with stage I squamous cell lung carcinoma.

The CDR3 sequence is CASSQQGSEDTQYF. The CDR3, as DNA: TGTGCCAGCTCGCAACAGGGCTCCGAGGATACGCAGTATTTT. V gene TRBV18 combines with J gene TRBJ2-3; tentatively, D is TRBD1 (6 bases). Germline V gene sequence: CDR1 KGHSH, CDR2 LQKENI. The CDR3 extends over 14 amino acids. The germline V and J ends were trimmed by 6 bases and 6 bases, with 16 bases remaining between them.

This clone was seen a single time. The chain couples TRBV5-6 to TRBJ2-1; D is ambiguous. The V end was cut by 2 bases, the J end by 5 bases, with 8 bases between. Germline lookup yields CDR1 SGHDT and CDR2 YYEEEE. CDR3 length: 13 amino acids. CDR3 protein: CASSFPADNEQFF. CDR3 coding DNA: TGTGCCAGCAGCTTTCCGGCGGACAATGAGCAGTTCTTC.

This rearrangement joins TRBV19 to TRBJ2-7; TRBD2 might be the D (7 bases). The CDR3 is made up of 13 amino acids. CDR1 and CDR2 from the germline V gene are LNHDA and SQIVND (reference sequence). The ends were cut back, 6 bases at V and 7 bases at J, with 16 bases in the middle. The CDR3, as DNA: TGTGCCAGTAGCTTGGCGGGGGCGGGGGAGCAGTACTTC. It yields the protein CASSLAGAGEQYF.

The chain couples TRBV6-5 to TRBJ2-7; maybe TRBD1 (6 bases). V lost 7 bases, J lost 2 bases, and 12 bases lay in between. This CDR3 has 13 residues. CDR1 is MNHEY, CDR2 SVGAGI, per germline. The CDR3 coding sequence is TGTGCCAGCACCCCGACAGGAGCCTACGAGCAGTACTTC. It encodes CASTPTGAYEQYF.

V is TRBV9 and J is TRBJ1-3, with D hard to call. The germline V gene encodes CDR1 SGDLS and CDR2 YYNGEE. The V end lost 0 bases, the J end lost 0 bases, and 13 bases lay between the germline ends. The CDR3 has 17 amino acids. This chain's CDR3 is CASSVGRSAYSGNTIYF. The CDR3 nucleotides are TGTGCCAGCAGCGTAGGACGGTCCGCCTACTCTGGAAACACCATATATTTT.

The chain employs TRBV5-1 and TRBJ1-2; D perhaps matches TRBD1 (5 bases). The germline V gene encodes CDR1 SGHRS and CDR2 YFSETQ. The CDR3 contains 14 residues. Between the trimmed V and J ends, which lost 3 bases and 4 bases, there was a span of 13 bases. This CDR3 is CASSSTQGGYGYTF. In DNA, the CDR3 is TGCGCCAGCAGCTCGACCCAGGGAGGCTATGGCTACACCTTC.

CDR3 region: CSVEQGREKLFF. In DNA form, the CDR3 reads TGCAGCGTTGAACAGGGCCGTGAAAAACTGTTTTTT. The J gene is TRBJ1-4, the V gene TRBV29-1; a weak D match, TRBD1 (5 bases). Trimming stripped 2 bases from V and 7 bases from J, with 8 bases between. In germline, CDR1 is SQVTM, CDR2 ANQGSEA. The CDR3 covers 12 residues.

The gene calls are TRBV18 and TRBJ2-5, with 7 bases matching TRBD1. The ends lost 5 bases at V and 5 bases at J; junction bases unmatched: 5. CDR1 is KGHSH, CDR2 LQKENI, per germline. The CDR3 contains 13 residues. In nucleotides, the CDR3 is TGTGCCAGCTCAGCCACAGGGGTCGAGACCCAGTACTTC. Translated, it gives CASSATGVETQYF.

The chain has TRBV10-3 and TRBJ1-4; D possibly corresponds to TRBD1 (5 bases). The CDR3 sequence is 15 residues long. Germline V gene data show CDR1 as ENHRY and CDR2 as SYGVKD. The ends were cut back, 3 bases at V and 4 bases at J, with 12 bases in the middle. Here the CDR3 reads CAISDPGEGNEKLFF. DNA of the CDR3: TGTGCCATCAGTGACCCGGGGGAGGGTAATGAAAAACTGTTTTTT.

The V call is TRBV9, the J call TRBJ2-7, with TRBD2 matching 8 bases. Germline V lookup: CDR1 SGDLS, CDR2 YYNGEE. CDR3 length: 16 amino acids. Trimming cost V 4 bases and J 5 bases; bases outside gene matches: 14. Here the CDR3 reads CASSRISGLVFNEQYF. CDR3 DNA sequence: TGTGCCAGCAGCAGGATATCGGGACTAGTCTTCAACGAGCAGTACTTC.

The J gene is TRBJ2-5, the V gene TRBV27, with TRBD2 matching 8 bases. The germline V gene encodes CDR1 MNHEY and CDR2 SMNVEV (reference sequence). Losses at the gene ends were 3 bases for V and 4 bases for J; bases not matched to a gene: 4. There are 14 residues in the CDR3. CDR3 in amino acids: CASSLAGGGETQYF. DNA of the CDR3: TGTGCCAGCAGTTTGGCGGGAGGAGGAGAGACCCAGTACTTC.

As DNA, the CDR3 is TGTGCCAGCAGCAATAGGACTGAGGGCTACGAGCAGTACTTC. Its translation is CASSNRTEGYEQYF. V and J are TRBV21-1 and TRBJ2-7; TRBD2 is taken as the D call from the table, unchecked against the DNA. TRBV21-1 is flagged as a pseudogene. This CDR3 has 14 amino acids.

The chain recombines TRBV5-1 with TRBJ1-1, with unresolved D. V lost 0 bases and J 7 bases, leaving 16 bases between the germline ends. Germline assignment: CDR1 SGHRS and CDR2 YFSETQ. The CDR3 runs to 15 residues. In nucleotides, the CDR3 is TGCGCCAGCAGCTTGGGTCAGTTCAACGTAGATGAAGCTTTCTTT. Encoded protein: CASSLGQFNVDEAFF.

This rearrangement joins TRBV9 to TRBJ2-1, with 11 bases matching TRBD2. Germline V gene data show CDR1 as SGDLS and CDR2 as YYNGEE. The CDR3 runs 18 residues. V was clipped by 4 bases and J by 6 bases; unmatched bases: 15. CDR3 bases: TGTGCCAGCAGCCCCTCCGGGCGTAGCGGGGGGGGAGCCAATGAGCAGTTCTTC. Translated: CASSPSGRSGGGANEQFF.

This chain joins TRBV28 and TRBJ1-4, with D tentatively TRBD1 (5 bases). The germline V and J ends were trimmed by 6 bases and 6 bases, with 11 bases remaining between them. This CDR3 region has 13 residues. Looked up from germline, CDR1 is MDHEN and CDR2 is SYDVKM. The CDR3 sequence is CASSTRTYEKLFF. As DNA, the CDR3 is TGTGCCAGCAGCACAAGGACATATGAAAAACTGTTTTTT.

CDR3 loop: CASSTGTEGNQPQHF. The CDR3 DNA follows: TGTGCCAGTAGTACCGGGACGGAAGGGAATCAGCCCCAGCATTTT. The chain links TRBV19 to TRBJ1-5, with D possibly being TRBD1 (5 bases). CDR1 is LNHDA, CDR2 SQIVND, per germline (reference sequence). The CDR3 totals 15 residues. The V end lost 4 bases, the J end lost 4 bases, and 14 bases lay between the germline ends. Full variable domain (remainder filled in from reference TRBV19 and TRBJ1-5): DGGITQSPKYLFRKEGQNVTLSCEQNLNHDAMYWYRQDPGQGLRLIYYSQIVNDFQKGDIAEGYSVSREKKESFPLTVTSAQKNPTAFYLCASSTGTEGNQPQHFGDGTRLSIL.

This sequence joins TRBV28 and TRBJ2-7; D is uncertain. With 5 bases removed from V and 6 bases from J, the gap between germline ends came to 8 bases. The CDR3 spans 11 residues. Germline V CDR1 and CDR2: MDHEN, SYDVKM. The chain's CDR3 is CASSPLVEQYF. The DNA of the CDR3 is TGTGCCAGCAGTCCTCTGGTCGAGCAGTACTTC.

The V and J genes are TRBV6-6 and TRBJ1-5; D ambiguous. This CDR3 has 13 amino acids. Trimming removed 4 bases from V and 6 bases from J, with 10 bases in between. CDR1 MNHNY and CDR2 SVGAGI come from the germline V gene (reference sequence). The CDR3 DNA reads as TGTGCCAGCAGTTTAGGAGGAGGTCAGCCCCAGCATTTT. This translates into CASSLGGGQPQHF.

The chain's CDR3 is CASSPGRSTEAFF. DNA of the CDR3: TGTGCCAGCAGTCCCGGGAGGTCCACTGAAGCTTTCTTT. This chain links TRBV7-3 with TRBJ1-1; no clear D gene. Germline lookup yields CDR1 SGHTA and CDR2 FQGTGA. V dropped 6 bases and J dropped 4 bases, with 12 bases sitting between them. There are 13 residues in the CDR3.

The genes are TRBV6-5 and TRBJ1-2, with D unresolved. CDR1 is MNHEY and CDR2 is SVGAGI in the germline V gene. This CDR3 has 13 residues. V lost 3 bases to trimming and J lost 2 bases, with 7 bases between them. CDR3 nucleotides: TGTGCCAGCAGTTATGACGGAAACTATGGCTACACCTTC. It yields the protein CASSYDGNYGYTF.

This clone appeared once. The chain uses TRBV27 and TRBJ2-7; 8 bases are shared with TRBD1. From germline, CDR1 is MNHEY and CDR2 SMNVEV (reference sequence). The J segment lost 2 bases and the V segment lost 6 bases, leaving 6 bases of the junction unmatched. The CDR3 is made up of 14 amino acids. CDR3 protein: CASSRTGLPYEQYF. CDR3 in DNA: TGTGCCAGCAGCAGGACAGGGTTACCCTACGAGCAGTACTTC.

V and J are TRBV19 and TRBJ1-1, with D unresolved. Germline-derived CDR1 and CDR2 are LNHDA and SQIVND (reference sequence). The CDR3 is made up of 13 amino acids. Trimming left V 4 bases short and J 0 bases short, with 6 bases between. The CDR3 region is CASSNTVNTEAFF. CDR3 nucleotides: TGTGCCAGTAGTAATACAGTGAACACTGAAGCTTTCTTT. Complete variable domain (other parts from reference TRBV19 and TRBJ1-1): DGGITQSPKYLFRKEGQNVTLSCEQNLNHDAMYWYRQDPGQGLRLIYYSQIVNDFQKGDIAEGYSVSREKKESFPLTVTSAQKNPTAFYLCASSNTVNTEAFFGQGTRLTVV.

The V gene is TRBV19, the J gene TRBJ2-4, with unresolved D. Looked up from germline, CDR1 is LNHDA and CDR2 is SQIVND (reference sequence). Trimming took 7 bases from V and 1 from J, leaving 14 bases between them. The CDR3 runs to 15 residues. The CDR3 sequence: CASNQQTSAKNIQYF. The CDR3 DNA follows: TGTGCCAGTAACCAGCAAACCTCGGCCAAAAACATTCAGTACTTC.

The count of this clone is one. The J gene is TRBJ1-1, the V gene TRBV28; D not certain. This CDR3 spans 12 amino acids. Deletions cut 3 bases from V and 0 bases from J, with 2 bases between. CDR1 MDHEN and CDR2 SYDVKM come from the germline V gene. Here the CDR3 reads CASSFVNTEAFF. CDR3 DNA: TGTGCCAGCAGTTTTGTGAACACTGAAGCTTTCTTT.

The CDR3 protein is CAWSDRLSNQPQHF. CDR3 in DNA: TGTGCCTGGAGCGACAGGCTGAGCAATCAGCCCCAGCATTTT. V usage is TRBV30 and J usage is TRBJ1-5; tentative D call: TRBD1 (6 bases). There are 14 residues in the CDR3. The V end was cut by 3 bases, the J end by 1 base, with 10 bases between. CDR1 is GTSNPN, CDR2 SVGIG, per germline (reference sequence).

The chain recombines TRBV28 with TRBJ1-2; the D gene is possibly TRBD1 (5 bases). Germline-derived CDR1 and CDR2 are MDHEN and SYDVKM. V lost 1 base to trimming and J lost 6 bases, with 6 bases between them. The CDR3 covers 12 residues. This CDR3 reads CASSLSGNGYTF. In nucleotides, the CDR3 is TGTGCCAGCAGTTTATCAGGGAATGGCTACACCTTC.

V is TRBV9 and J is TRBJ2-1, with D perhaps assigned TRBD1 or TRBD2 (6 bases each). V lost 0 bases and J lost 3, with 22 bases in between. Germline CDR1 is SGDLS and CDR2 is YYNGEE. The CDR3 is 19 residues long. In nucleotides, the CDR3 is TGTGCCAGCAGCGTAGGTCTTGTTTGGGGGGCCAGAATCTACAATGAGCAGTTCTTC. Its protein is CASSVGLVWGARIYNEQFF.

The rearrangement uses TRBV28 and TRBJ1-5; D remains ambiguous. This CDR3 spans 15 amino acids. The germline gives CDR1 MDHEN, CDR2 SYDVKM. V was clipped by 6 bases and J by 4 bases, with 16 bases between them. The CDR3 DNA sequence: TGTGCCAGCAGCCCAAGGAACGGGGAGAATCAGCCCCAGCATTTT. Translated: CASSPRNGENQPQHF.

The V and J genes are TRBV9 and TRBJ2-7, with D unclear. CDR1 is SGDLS, CDR2 YYNGEE, per germline. CDR3 length: 13 residues. The ends were cut back, 0 bases at V and 6 bases at J, with 10 bases in the middle. The CDR3 sequence: CASSVGGQSEQYF. The CDR3 DNA sequence: TGTGCCAGCAGCGTAGGTGGGCAGAGCGAGCAGTACTTC. The variable domain in full, with the rest retrieved from reference TRBV9 and TRBJ2-7, is DSGVTQTPKHLITATGQRVTLRCSPRSGDLSVYWYQQSLDQGLQFLIQYYNGEERAKGNILERFSAQQFPDLHSELNLSSLELGDSALYFCASSVGGQSEQYFGPGTRLTVT.